These T cell receptor beta chains were read from a single sample in a study of cytomegalovirus exposure and HLA in healthy donors. Sequenced by immunoSEQ multiplex PCR; TCRdb stores in-frame clones only, minus some. The top ten hold 2.1% of the sample, which has 150,000 or so clones, over 70% seen once. The sample consisted of PBMCs. All receptors come from a man aged 25 to 40 in good health and CMV-seronegative. CDR3s include the opening cysteine and the closing phenylalanine or tryptophan. D genes are given only for firm matches. Not every row has a clone size; where given, it reads once, few, many or a size class.

V gene: TRBV7-9; J gene: TRBJ1-4; CDR3 length: 13; D gene: .; clone size: .; CDR3 DNA: TGTGCCAGCAGCTTAGAGAACGGCGGAAAACTGTTTTTT; CDR3 protein: CASSLENGGKLFF
V gene: TRBV6-5; J gene: TRBJ1-2; CDR3 length: 15; D gene: TRBD1; clone size: .; CDR3 DNA: TGTGCCAGCAGCCCGACATTGGAGGGGGCTAAGGGCTACACCTTC; CDR3 protein: CASSPTLEGAKGYTF
V gene: TRBV5-1; J gene: TRBJ2-1; CDR3 length: 19; D gene: TRBD2; clone size: .; CDR3 DNA: TGCGCCAGCAGCTCACTAGCGGGGGGCCCCTACTACTCCTACAATGAGCAGTTCTTC; CDR3 protein: CASSSLAGGPYYSYNEQFF
V gene: TRBV27; J gene: TRBJ1-6; CDR3 length: 12; D gene: .; clone size: .; CDR3 DNA: TGTGCCAGCAGGTCGGAGAACTCACCCCTCCACTTT; CDR3 protein: CASRSENSPLHF
V gene: TRBV28; J gene: TRBJ2-3; CDR3 length: 15; D gene: TRBD1; clone size: few; CDR3 DNA: TGTGCCAGCAGAATACAGGGGGCTAGCACAGATACGCAGTATTTT; CDR3 protein: CASRIQGASTDTQYF
V gene: TRBV27; J gene: TRBJ1-6; CDR3 length: 14; D gene: .; clone size: .; CDR3 DNA: TGTGCCAGCAGTTTCGGAGGAGCCGGGTCACCCCTCCACTTT; CDR3 protein: CASSFGGAGSPLHF
V gene: TRBV28; J gene: TRBJ1-5; CDR3 length: 16; D gene: .; clone size: .; CDR3 DNA: TGTGCCAGCAGTTCCCCGGCCCCAGGGGTAGATCAGCCCCAGCATTTT; CDR3 protein: CASSSPAPGVDQPQHF
V gene: TRBV10-3; J gene: TRBJ2-5; CDR3 length: 14; D gene: TRBD2; clone size: .; CDR3 DNA: TGTGCCATCAGACTAGCGGGGGACCAAGAGACCCAGTACTTC; CDR3 protein: CAIRLAGDQETQYF
V gene: TRBV7-9; J gene: TRBJ2-1; CDR3 length: 16; D gene: TRBD2; clone size: .; CDR3 DNA: TGTGCCAGCAGCCCCCAGCGGGGGGGTTCCTACAATGAGCAGTTCTTC; CDR3 protein: CASSPQRGGSYNEQFF
V gene: TRBV6-5; J gene: TRBJ1-1; CDR3 length: 11; D gene: .; clone size: .; CDR3 DNA: TGTGCCAGCAGGAGGAACACTGAAGCTTTCTTT; CDR3 protein: CASRRNTEAFF
V gene: TRBV10-3; J gene: TRBJ2-3; CDR3 length: 15; D gene: .; clone size: once; CDR3 DNA: TGTGCCATCAGTGGGACAGCTCCTAGCACAGATACGCAGTATTTT; CDR3 protein: CAISGTAPSTDTQYF
V gene: TRBV2; J gene: TRBJ1-2; CDR3 length: 14; D gene: TRBD1; clone size: .; CDR3 DNA: TGTGCCAGCAGCGGGACAGACCTGGGGTATGGCTACACCTTC; CDR3 protein: CASSGTDLGYGYTF
V gene: TRBV5-1; J gene: TRBJ1-1; CDR3 length: 15; D gene: TRBD1; clone size: .; CDR3 DNA: TGCGCCAGCAGCCCGGGGGACAGGGAAAACACTGAAGCTTTCTTT; CDR3 protein: CASSPGDRENTEAFF
V gene: TRBV13; J gene: TRBJ2-1; CDR3 length: 13; D gene: TRBD2; clone size: once; CDR3 DNA: TGTGCCAGCATAATGGGCGGGGGTAGTGAGCAGTTCTTC; CDR3 protein: CASIMGGGSEQFF
V gene: TRBV5-1; J gene: TRBJ2-3; CDR3 length: 13; D gene: TRBD1; clone size: .; CDR3 DNA: TGCGCCAGCAGCGAGCAGGGGGCAAATACGCAGTATTTT; CDR3 protein: CASSEQGANTQYF
V gene: TRBV7-8; J gene: TRBJ2-2; CDR3 length: 18; D gene: TRBD2; clone size: .; CDR3 DNA: TGTGCCAGCAGCTTACAAGGACTAGCGGGGGGACTCGCCGGGGAGCTGTTTTTT; CDR3 protein: CASSLQGLAGGLAGELFF
V gene: TRBV4-1; J gene: TRBJ2-2; CDR3 length: 14; D gene: TRBD1; clone size: .; CDR3 DNA: TGCGCCAGCAGCCACAACAGGGGTACCGGGGAGCTGTTTTTT; CDR3 protein: CASSHNRGTGELFF
V gene: TRBV7-2; J gene: TRBJ2-3; CDR3 length: 16; D gene: TRBD2; clone size: .; CDR3 DNA: TGTGCCAGCAGTCCAGGACTAGCGGGGGCCGGAGATACGCAGTATTTT; CDR3 protein: CASSPGLAGAGDTQYF